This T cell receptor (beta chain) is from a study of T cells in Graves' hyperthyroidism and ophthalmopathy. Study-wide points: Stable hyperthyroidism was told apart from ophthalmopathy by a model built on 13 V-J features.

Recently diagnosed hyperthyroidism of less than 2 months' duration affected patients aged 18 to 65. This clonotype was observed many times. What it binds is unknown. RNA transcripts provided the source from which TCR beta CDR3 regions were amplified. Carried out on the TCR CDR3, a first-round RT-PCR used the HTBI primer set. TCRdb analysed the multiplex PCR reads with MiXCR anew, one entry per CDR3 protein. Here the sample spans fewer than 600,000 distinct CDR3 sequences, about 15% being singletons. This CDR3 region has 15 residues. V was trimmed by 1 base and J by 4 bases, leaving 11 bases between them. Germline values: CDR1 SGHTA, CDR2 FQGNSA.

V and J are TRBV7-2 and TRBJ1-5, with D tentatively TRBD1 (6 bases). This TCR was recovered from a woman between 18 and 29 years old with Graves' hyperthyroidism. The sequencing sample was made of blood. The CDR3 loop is CASSLEGGENQPQHF. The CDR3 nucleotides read TGTGCCAGCAGCTTAGAGGGGGGGGAAAATCAGCCCCAGCATTTT.